This T cell receptor (beta chain) was sequenced for a study of blood T cells in healthy people across ages. With a J-beta primer mix and a sample-barcoded 5' primer, a second PCR ran roughly 6 to 11 cycles. A template-switch adaptor with 12 random nucleotides tagged each cDNA molecule. TCRdb re-called the 5' RACE reads with MiXCR, one entry per CDR3 protein. The sample has around 1.7 million distinct CDR3 sequences; 28% are singletons. Donors were healthy Caucasian individuals from Russia aged about 6 to 95. In its sample, this clonotype was seen many times. Its matching antigen is unknown. CDR1 and CDR2 (germline): SGHTA, FQGNSA. The V and J ends lost 2 bases and 6 bases respectively, with 4 bases between them. The CDR3 runs to 11 residues. Study observations and caveats: With age, beta diversity per million T cells declined roughly linearly, significantly by about 40. Greater diversity and more naive CD4+ cells were seen in long-lived donors than in aged donors.

This TCR was recovered from a woman in her twenties or thirties in good health. The V gene is TRBV7-2, the J gene TRBJ2-5; no reliable D call. Sequences were obtained from blood. This CDR3 reads CASSLMKTQYF. The CDR3 DNA follows: TGTGCCAGCAGCTTAATGAAGACCCAGTACTTC.